This TCR beta chain was documented in a study of blood T cells in healthy people across ages. Per germline, CDR1 MNHEY and CDR2 SMNVEV (reference sequence). V shed 10 bases and J shed 0 bases, with 6 bases lying between them. The CDR3 covers 11 residues. Study-level points and caveats: PBMCs that were unsorted prevented a conclusive naive versus antigen-experienced comparison.

This clonotype was counted only a few times. Its matching antigen is unknown. The authors ran a second PCR of 7 to 11 cycles using a sample-barcoded 5' primer and a J-beta primer mix. TCRdb analysed the 5' RACE reads with MiXCR anew, one entry per CDR3 protein. The repertoire consists of fewer than 700,000 distinct CDR3 sequences, with more than 45% occurring once and the leading ten covering around 24%. This rearrangement joins TRBV27 to TRBJ1-1; D gene unclear. The receptor's source is a man of 80 years or more in good health. Sequenced: blood. CDR3 amino acids: CATLLNTEAFF. In nucleotides, the CDR3 is TGTGCCACGCTCCTGAACACTGAAGCTTTCTTT.